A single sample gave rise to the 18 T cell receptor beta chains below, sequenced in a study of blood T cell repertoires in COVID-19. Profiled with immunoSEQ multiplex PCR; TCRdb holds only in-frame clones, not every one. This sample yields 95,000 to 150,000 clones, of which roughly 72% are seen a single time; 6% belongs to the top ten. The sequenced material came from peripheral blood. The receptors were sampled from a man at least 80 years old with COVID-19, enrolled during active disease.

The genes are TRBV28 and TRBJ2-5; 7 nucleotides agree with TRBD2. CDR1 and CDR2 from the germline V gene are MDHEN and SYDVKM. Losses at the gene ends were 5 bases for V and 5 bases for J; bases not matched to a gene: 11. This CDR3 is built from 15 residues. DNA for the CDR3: TGTGCCAGCAGTCCCCAGGGACTACGGTTGGAGACCCAGTACTTC. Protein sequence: CASSPQGLRLETQYF.

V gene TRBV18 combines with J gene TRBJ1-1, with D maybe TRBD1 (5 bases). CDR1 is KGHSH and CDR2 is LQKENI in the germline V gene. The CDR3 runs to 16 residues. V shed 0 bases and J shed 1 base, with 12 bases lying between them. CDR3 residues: CASSPPGASRNTEAFF. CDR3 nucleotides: TGTGCCAGCTCACCACCTGGGGCCAGTAGGAACACTGAAGCTTTCTTT.

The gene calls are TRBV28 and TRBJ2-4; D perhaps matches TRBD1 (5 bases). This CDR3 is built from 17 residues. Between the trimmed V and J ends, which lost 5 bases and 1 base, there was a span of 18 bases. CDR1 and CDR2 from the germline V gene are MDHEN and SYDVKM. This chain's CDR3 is CASSISYRTRAKNIQYF. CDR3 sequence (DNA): TGTGCCAGCAGTATCTCGTACAGGACAAGGGCCAAAAACATTCAGTACTTC.

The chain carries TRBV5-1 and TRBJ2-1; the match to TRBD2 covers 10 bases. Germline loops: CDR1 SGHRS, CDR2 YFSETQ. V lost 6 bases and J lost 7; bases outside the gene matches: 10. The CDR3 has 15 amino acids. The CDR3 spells CASTPGTSVRNEQFF. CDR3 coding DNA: TGCGCCAGCACCCCCGGGACTAGCGTTAGGAATGAGCAGTTCTTC. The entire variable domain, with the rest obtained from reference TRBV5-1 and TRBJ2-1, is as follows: KAGVTQTPRYLIKTRGQQVTLSCSPISGHRSVSWYQQTPGQGLQFLFEYFSETQRNKGNFPGRFSGRQFSNSRSEMNVSTLELGDSALYLCASTPGTSVRNEQFFGPGTRLTVL.

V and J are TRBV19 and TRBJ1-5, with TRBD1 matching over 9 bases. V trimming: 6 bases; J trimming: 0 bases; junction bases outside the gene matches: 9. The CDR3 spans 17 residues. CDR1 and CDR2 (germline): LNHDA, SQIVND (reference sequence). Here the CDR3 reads CASRWDRDLYSNQPQHF. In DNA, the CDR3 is TGTGCCAGTAGATGGGACAGGGACTTATATAGCAATCAGCCCCAGCATTTT.

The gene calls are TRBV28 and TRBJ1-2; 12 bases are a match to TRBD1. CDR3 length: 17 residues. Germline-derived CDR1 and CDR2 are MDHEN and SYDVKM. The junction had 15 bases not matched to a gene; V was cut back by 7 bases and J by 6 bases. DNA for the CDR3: TGTGCCAGCACCGAAAGTGGGACAGGGGGCGCGCTCAATGGCTACACCTTC. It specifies CASTESGTGGALNGYTF.

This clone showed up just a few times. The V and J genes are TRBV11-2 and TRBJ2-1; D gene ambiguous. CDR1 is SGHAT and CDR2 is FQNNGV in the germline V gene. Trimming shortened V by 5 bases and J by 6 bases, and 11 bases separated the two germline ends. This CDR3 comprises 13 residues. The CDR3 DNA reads TGTGCCAGCAGCCTTTCCGAGAGCAATGAGCAGTTCTTC. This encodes CASSLSESNEQFF.

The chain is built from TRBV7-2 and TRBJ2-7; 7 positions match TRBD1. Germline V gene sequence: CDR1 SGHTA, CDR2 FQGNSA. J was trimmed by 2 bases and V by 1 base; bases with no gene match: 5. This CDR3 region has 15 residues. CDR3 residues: CASSLVGGGPYEQYF. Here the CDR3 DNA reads TGTGCCAGCAGCTTAGTAGGGGGCGGTCCCTACGAGCAGTACTTC.

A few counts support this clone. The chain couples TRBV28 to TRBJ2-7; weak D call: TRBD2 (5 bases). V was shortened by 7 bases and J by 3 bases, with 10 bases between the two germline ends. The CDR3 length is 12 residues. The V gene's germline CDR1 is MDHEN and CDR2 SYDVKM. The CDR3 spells CASTDFDYEQYF. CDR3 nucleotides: TGTGCCAGCACGGACTTTGACTACGAGCAGTACTTC.

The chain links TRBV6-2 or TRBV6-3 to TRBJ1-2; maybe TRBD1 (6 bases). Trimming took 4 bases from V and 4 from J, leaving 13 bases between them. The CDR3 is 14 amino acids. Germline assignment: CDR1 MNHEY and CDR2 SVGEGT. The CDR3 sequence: CASSLETGAYGYTF. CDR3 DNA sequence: TGTGCCAGCAGTTTGGAGACAGGCGCCTATGGCTACACCTTC.

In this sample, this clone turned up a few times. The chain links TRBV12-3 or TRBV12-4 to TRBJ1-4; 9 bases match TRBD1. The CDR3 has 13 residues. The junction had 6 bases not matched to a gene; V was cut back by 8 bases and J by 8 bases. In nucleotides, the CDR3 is TGTGCCAGCTCCGGGACAGGGAGGGAAAAACTGTTTTTT. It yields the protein CASSGTGREKLFF.

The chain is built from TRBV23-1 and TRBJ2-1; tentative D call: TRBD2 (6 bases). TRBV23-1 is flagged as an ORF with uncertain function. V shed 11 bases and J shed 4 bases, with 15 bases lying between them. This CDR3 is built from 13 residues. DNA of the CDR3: TGCGCCCTCTGGGGGGACTTTTACAATGAGCAGTTCTTC. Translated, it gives CALWGDFYNEQFF.

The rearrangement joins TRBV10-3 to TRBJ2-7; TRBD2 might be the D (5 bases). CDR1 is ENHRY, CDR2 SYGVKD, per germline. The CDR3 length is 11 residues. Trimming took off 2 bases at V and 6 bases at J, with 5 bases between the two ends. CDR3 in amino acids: CAISEGSEQYF. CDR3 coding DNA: TGTGCCATCAGTGAGGGGAGCGAGCAGTACTTC.

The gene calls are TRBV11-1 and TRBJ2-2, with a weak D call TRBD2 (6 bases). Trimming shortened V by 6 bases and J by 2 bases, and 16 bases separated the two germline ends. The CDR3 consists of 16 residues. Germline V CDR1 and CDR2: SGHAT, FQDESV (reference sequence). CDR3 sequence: CASRLGTGLNTGELFF. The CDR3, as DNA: TGTGCCAGCAGATTGGGGACTGGGCTAAACACCGGGGAGCTGTTTTTT.

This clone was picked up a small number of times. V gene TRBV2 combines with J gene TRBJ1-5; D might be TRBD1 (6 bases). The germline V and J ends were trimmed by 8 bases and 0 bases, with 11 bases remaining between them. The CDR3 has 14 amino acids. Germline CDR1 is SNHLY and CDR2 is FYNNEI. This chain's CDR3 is CASGGVFSNQPQHF. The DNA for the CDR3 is TGTGCCAGCGGGGGCGTGTTTAGCAATCAGCCCCAGCATTTT.

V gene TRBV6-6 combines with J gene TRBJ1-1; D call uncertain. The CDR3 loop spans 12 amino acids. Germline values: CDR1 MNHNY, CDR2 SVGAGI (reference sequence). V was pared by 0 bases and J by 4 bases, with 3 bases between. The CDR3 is CASSYSATEAFF. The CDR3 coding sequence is TGTGCCAGCAGTTACTCGGCCACTGAAGCTTTCTTT.

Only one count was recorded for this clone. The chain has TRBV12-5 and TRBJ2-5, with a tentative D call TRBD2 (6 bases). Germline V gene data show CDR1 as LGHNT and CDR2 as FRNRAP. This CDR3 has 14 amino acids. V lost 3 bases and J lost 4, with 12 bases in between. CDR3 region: CASGFGGLGETQYF. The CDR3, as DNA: TGTGCTAGTGGTTTCGGAGGGTTGGGAGAGACCCAGTACTTC.

Written as DNA, the CDR3 is TGTGCCAGCAGCCTCACAGGGTCATACAATGAGCAGTTCTTC. Translating it yields CASSLTGSYNEQFF. The V call is TRBV9, the J call TRBJ2-1, with D tentatively TRBD1 (6 bases). The CDR3 consists of 14 residues. Trimming shortened V by 4 bases and J by 4 bases, and 12 bases separated the two germline ends. CDR1 and CDR2 from the germline V gene are SGDLS and YYNGEE.